The rows below give T cell receptor beta chains drawn from one sample of a study of cytomegalovirus exposure and HLA in healthy donors. The assay was immunoSEQ multiplex PCR, and TCRdb's table has in-frame clones only and misses some. The sample comprises 75,000 to 80,000 clones, more than 75% of which are singletons, and 9.5% to 13% rests with the top ten. Source material: PBMCs. The receptors were sampled from a male donor in good health and CMV-seropositive. The CDR3 runs from the conserved cysteine through the conserved F or W. The order of the fields is CDR3 DNA, CDR3 protein, V gene, clone size, J gene, D gene. The D gene is left open where the match is weak. Size tells how often a clone was seen (once, few, many) or the class of an expanded clone, and some rows leave it out.

CDR3nt: TGTGCCAGCACACTAACCGGGGACATGAACACTGAAGCTTTCTTT
CDR3aa: CASTLTGDMNTEAFF
v_gene: TRBV4-2
abundance: .
j_gene: TRBJ1-1
d_gene: .

CDR3nt: TGTGCCAGCAGTGCTAGCGGGAGCGCGTCCTACGAGCAGTACTTC
CDR3aa: CASSASGSASYEQYF
v_gene: TRBV2
abundance: few
j_gene: TRBJ2-7
d_gene: TRBD2

CDR3nt: TGTGCCAGCAGTGAACTGCGCACCGGGGAGCTGTTTTTT
CDR3aa: CASSELRTGELFF
v_gene: TRBV2
abundance: .
j_gene: TRBJ2-2
d_gene: .

CDR3nt: TGTGCCAGCAGTTTTAGAAGGAACACTGAAGCTTTCTTT
CDR3aa: CASSFRRNTEAFF
v_gene: TRBV28
abundance: .
j_gene: TRBJ1-1
d_gene: .

CDR3nt: TGTGCCAGCAGAGAAGGACAGTTGGCTAACATTCAGTACTTC
CDR3aa: CASREGQLANIQYF
v_gene: TRBV28
abundance: .
j_gene: TRBJ2-4
d_gene: .

CDR3nt: TGTGCCAGCAGCCAAGAATTTCGCCTAGCGGGGGGGCCTGGCACCGGGGAGCTGTTTTTT
CDR3aa: CASSQEFRLAGGPGTGELFF
v_gene: TRBV4-2
abundance: .
j_gene: TRBJ2-2
d_gene: TRBD2

CDR3nt: TGTGCCAGCAGTTTGTTATCAGGGAACACCGGGGAGCTGTTTTTT
CDR3aa: CASSLLSGNTGELFF
v_gene: TRBV5-5
abundance: few
j_gene: TRBJ2-2
d_gene: .

CDR3nt: TGTGCCAGCACCTTGGGGACTCACAGCTCTGGAAACACCATATATTTT
CDR3aa: CASTLGTHSSGNTIYF
v_gene: TRBV5-4
abundance: .
j_gene: TRBJ1-3
d_gene: .

CDR3nt: TGTGCCAGCAGAATATCTGGGGGAGGCACCGGGGAGCTGTTTTTT
CDR3aa: CASRISGGGTGELFF
v_gene: TRBV11-3
abundance: once
j_gene: TRBJ2-2
d_gene: .

CDR3nt: TGTGCCAGCAGTAGGACAGGGTACATCTACGAGCAGTACTTC
CDR3aa: CASSRTGYIYEQYF
v_gene: TRBV28
abundance: .
j_gene: TRBJ2-7
d_gene: TRBD1

CDR3nt: TGCGCCAGCAGCTTGGGGGGGGGCAATCAGCCCCAGCATTTT
CDR3aa: CASSLGGGNQPQHF
v_gene: TRBV5-1
abundance: few
j_gene: TRBJ1-5
d_gene: .

CDR3nt: TGTGCCAGTATGGAGCGAGGGAGGGAAGCTTTCTTT
CDR3aa: CASMERGREAFF
v_gene: TRBV19
abundance: .
j_gene: TRBJ1-1
d_gene: .

CDR3nt: TGTGCCTGGTCAAAACTCGGGAACACTGAAGCTTTCTTT
CDR3aa: CAWSKLGNTEAFF
v_gene: TRBV30
abundance: once
j_gene: TRBJ1-1
d_gene: .

CDR3nt: TGTGCCAGCACCTTGGGACAGGGGTACGAGCAGTACTTC
CDR3aa: CASTLGQGYEQYF
v_gene: TRBV2
abundance: .
j_gene: TRBJ2-7
d_gene: TRBD1

CDR3nt: TGTGCCTGGAGTGTACGAGAGGGGGTAGGTACGCAGTATTTT
CDR3aa: CAWSVREGVGTQYF
v_gene: TRBV30
abundance: .
j_gene: TRBJ2-3
d_gene: .

CDR3nt: TGTGCCAGCAGTCCCCGTAACTTCGACAATGAGCAGTTCTTC
CDR3aa: CASSPRNFDNEQFF
v_gene: TRBV28
abundance: .
j_gene: TRBJ2-1
d_gene: .

CDR3nt: TGTGCCAGCAGTATACGCGGGACCCAGGACGAGCAGTACTTC
CDR3aa: CASSIRGTQDEQYF
v_gene: TRBV27
abundance: .
j_gene: TRBJ2-7
d_gene: .

CDR3nt: TGTGCCACCGGGACAGCCAATGAGCAGTTCTTC
CDR3aa: CATGTANEQFF
v_gene: TRBV15
abundance: .
j_gene: TRBJ2-1
d_gene: TRBD1

CDR3nt: TGTGCCAGCAGCTCATTGGACATCAGAGACACCGGGGAGCTGTTTTTT
CDR3aa: CASSSLDIRDTGELFF
v_gene: TRBV11-2
abundance: .
j_gene: TRBJ2-2
d_gene: .

CDR3nt: TGTGCCAGCAGTTACTCAACAGAAATTAACACCGGGGAGCTGTTTTTT
CDR3aa: CASSYSTEINTGELFF
v_gene: TRBV6-5
abundance: .
j_gene: TRBJ2-2
d_gene: .

CDR3nt: TGTGCCAGCAGCATCACAGGGGTAGGGGGAAACACCATATATTTT
CDR3aa: CASSITGVGGNTIYF
v_gene: TRBV7-8
abundance: .
j_gene: TRBJ1-3
d_gene: TRBD1

CDR3nt: TGTGCCAGCAGGCAGGGGGACTCTGGGGCCAACGTCCTGACTTTC
CDR3aa: CASRQGDSGANVLTF
v_gene: TRBV2
abundance: .
j_gene: TRBJ2-6
d_gene: TRBD1

CDR3nt: TGTGCCAGCTCACCCGACTCCTACGAGCAGTACTTC
CDR3aa: CASSPDSYEQYF
v_gene: TRBV18
abundance: few
j_gene: TRBJ2-7
d_gene: .